Presented here are 13 T cell receptor beta chains from one specimen sequenced in a study of T cell repertoires in cytomegalovirus infection (dated by TCRdb to about 2019). The treatment or condition label for this specimen denotes: in vitro stimulation with specific CMV peptide epitopes to enrich CMV-specific T cells. Their specific antigens are unknown. The sample was run on an Illumina HiSeq 1500. The public reads were reprocessed in TCRdb via fastp at Q25 and MiXCR, keeping in-frame beta chains. When rows share a CDR3 protein, they turn into one entry using the most common DNA and genes. The sample includes about 920,000 distinct CDR3 sequences, with less than 40% observed a single time. The top ten clones comprise 11% to 15% of the sample. Sequencing was performed on cultured CD8+ T cells from PBMCs, taken from culture after CMV antigen stimulation. These receptors came from a human donor in good health (CMV status not recorded). Some clones in this sample may be carry-over from other donors' samples.

The chain is built from TRBV14 and TRBJ1-5; no reliable D call. Germline CDR1 SGHDN, CDR2 FVKESK. V dropped 1 base and J dropped 6 bases, with 7 bases sitting between them. CDR3 length: 13 amino acids. The CDR3 sequence: CASSQGGVQPQHF. For the CDR3, the DNA is TGTGCCAGCAGCCAAGGGGGAGTTCAGCCCCAGCATTTT.

V and J are TRBV10-3 and TRBJ2-7; D might be TRBD2 (6 bases). The CDR3 runs to 14 residues. Deletions cut 6 bases from V and 2 bases from J, with 14 bases between. The germline gives CDR1 ENHRY, CDR2 SYGVKD. In DNA, the CDR3 is TGTGCCATCAGGACCGGGACTCTCCCCTACGAGCAGTACTTC. It specifies CAIRTGTLPYEQYF.

The chain uses TRBV25-1 and TRBJ1-4; D gene ambiguous. Trimming removed 3 bases at V and 8 bases at J, with 10 bases between. The germline V gene has CDR1 MGHDK and CDR2 SYGVNS. This CDR3 contains 13 residues. The CDR3 is CASSDREDEKLFF. The CDR3, as DNA: TGTGCCAGCAGTGATCGGGAGGACGAAAAACTGTTTTTT.

The chain joins TRBV9 to TRBJ1-2; D might be TRBD1 (5 bases). The germline V gene has CDR1 SGDLS and CDR2 YYNGEE. The V end lost 6 bases, the J end lost 0 bases, and 9 bases lay between the germline ends. The CDR3 length is 13 residues. As DNA, the CDR3 is TGTGCCAGCAATGGGGGAGCTAACTATGGCTACACCTTC. Protein product: CASNGGANYGYTF.

This clonotype has just a few counts. The chain combines TRBV4-1 with TRBJ2-7; TRBD1 aligns across 7 bases. The CDR3 is 15 amino acids. Germline CDR1 is MGHRA and CDR2 is YSYEKL. Trimming at V came to 3 bases and at J to 2 bases, leaving 7 bases not matched to a gene. DNA of the CDR3: TGCGCCAGCAGCCAGGGGACAGTAGCCACCTACGAGCAGTACTTC. It specifies CASSQGTVATYEQYF.

The table lists this clonotype with many counts. The V and J genes are TRBV7-8 and TRBJ2-1; 7 bases fit TRBD1. Unmatched junction bases numbered 2, after V lost 2 bases and J lost 1 base. CDR3 size: 15 residues. CDR1 and CDR2 (germline): SGHVS, FQNEAQ. The CDR3 DNA reads as TGTGCCAGCAGCTTAAAGGGGGCATCCTACAATGAGCAGTTCTTC. This gives the protein CASSLKGASYNEQFF.

This clonotype was seen many times. The rearrangement joins TRBV28 to TRBJ2-3; TRBD1 matches at 7 bases. V lost 10 bases, J lost 2 bases, and 6 bases stayed unmatched. In germline, CDR1 is MDHEN, CDR2 SYDVKM. The CDR3 runs to 13 residues. The CDR3 DNA sequence: TGTGCCAACTCCGACAGGGTCACAGATACGCAGTATTTT. It specifies CANSDRVTDTQYF.

Only a few counts were recorded for this clonotype. V is TRBV11-2 and J is TRBJ2-7, with 11 bases that match TRBD1. CDR1 is SGHAT, CDR2 FQNNGV, per germline. This CDR3 contains 17 residues. Trimming removed 1 base from V and 0 bases from J; junction bases left unmatched: 5. The CDR3 reads CASSLVGQGEYSYEQYV. The CDR3 region has the DNA TGTGCCAGCAGCTTAGTGGGACAGGGGGAATACTCCTACGAGCAGTACGTC.

The chain employs TRBV9 and TRBJ1-1; weak D call: TRBD1 (5 bases). The CDR3 runs 15 residues. The V and J ends lost 0 bases and 0 bases respectively, with 9 bases between them. Per the germline V gene, CDR1 is SGDLS and CDR2 is YYNGEE. This chain's CDR3 is CASSVGDSMNTEAFF. The CDR3 DNA follows: TGTGCCAGCAGCGTAGGTGACAGCATGAACACTGAAGCTTTCTTT.

This clonotype showed up just a few times. This chain joins TRBV6-1 and TRBJ2-4; D may be TRBD1 (6 bases). V gave up 3 bases and J gave up 0 bases, with 12 bases separating them. Germline V lookup: CDR1 MNHNS, CDR2 SASEGT. There are 16 residues in the CDR3. This CDR3 reads CASSDQGPIAKNIQYF. DNA of the CDR3: TGTGCCAGCAGTGACCAGGGGCCGATAGCCAAAAACATTCAGTACTTC.

This clonotype has more than one count but fewer than ten. V and J are TRBV11-2 and TRBJ2-3; 10 bases are shared with TRBD2. Germline values: CDR1 SGHAT, CDR2 FQNNGV. Trimming removed 5 bases from V and 0 bases from J; junction bases left unmatched: 8. The CDR3 runs to 17 residues. The CDR3 DNA reads as TGTGCCAGCAGCAAGTTAGCGGGGGGCGCTAGCACAGATACGCAGTATTTT. Translating it yields CASSKLAGGASTDTQYF. Combining the CDR3 with reference TRBV11-2 and TRBJ2-3 gives the whole variable domain EAGVAQSPRYKIIEKRQSVAFWCNPISGHATLYWYQQILGQGPKLLIQFQNNGVVDDSQLPKDRFSAERLKGVDSTLKIQPAKLEDSAVYLCASSKLAGGASTDTQYFGPGTRLTVL.

V usage is TRBV27 and J usage is TRBJ2-7; 8 positions agree with TRBD1. With 5 bases clipped from V and 1 base from J, the junction kept 4 bases outside the gene matches. The CDR3 consists of 14 residues. CDR1 and CDR2 (germline): MNHEY, SMNVEV (reference sequence). This CDR3 is CASSGTGRSYEQYV. DNA of the CDR3: TGTGCCAGCAGTGGGACAGGAAGATCCTACGAGCAGTACGTC.

This clonotype was counted only a few times. The gene calls are TRBV25-1 and TRBJ1-3; D might be TRBD1 (6 bases). The CDR3 extends over 15 amino acids. The V and J ends lost 4 bases and 0 bases respectively, with 10 bases between them. Germline CDR1 reads MGHDK; CDR2 reads SYGVNS. The CDR3 DNA sequence: TGTGCCAGCAGTGGTAAGGACAGCTCTGGAAACACCATATATTTT. It yields the protein CASSGKDSSGNTIYF.